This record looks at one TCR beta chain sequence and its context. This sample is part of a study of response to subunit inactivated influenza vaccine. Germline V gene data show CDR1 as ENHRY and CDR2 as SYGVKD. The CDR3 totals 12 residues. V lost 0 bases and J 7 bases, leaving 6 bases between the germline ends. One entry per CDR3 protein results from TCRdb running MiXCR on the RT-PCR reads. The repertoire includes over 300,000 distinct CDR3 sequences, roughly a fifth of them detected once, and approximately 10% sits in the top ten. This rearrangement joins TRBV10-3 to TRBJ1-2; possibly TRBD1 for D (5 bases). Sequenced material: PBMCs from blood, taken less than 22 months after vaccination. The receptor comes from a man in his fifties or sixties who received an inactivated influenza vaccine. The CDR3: CAISESGAGYTF. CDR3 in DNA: TGTGCCATCAGTGAGTCTGGGGCTGGCTACACCTTC.